This record concerns one TCR beta chain sequence. It may be a read error: a sequence one base away is much more abundant. The CDR3 is made up of 16 amino acids. Per the germline V gene, CDR1 is MNHEY and CDR2 is SMNVEV (reference sequence). Together with a sample-barcoded 5' primer, a J-beta primer mix was included in a second PCR lasting about 7 to 12 cycles. A single record per CDR3 protein comes from TCRdb applying MiXCR to the 5' RACE reads. The data hold some 750,000 distinct CDR3 sequences, with 22% observed a single time. This specimen belongs to a study of blood T cells in healthy people across ages. Study context: About one barcoded beta molecule per two T cells came from capture by template switching.

The chain has TRBV27 and TRBJ2-5, with 11 bases identical to TRBD2. The sequence was collected from a man between 70 and 80 years old in good health. Sequencing was performed on blood. CDR3 loop: CASSLLAGGKKETRYF. The CDR3 coding sequence is TGTGCCAGCAGTTTACTAGCGGGGGGCAAAAAAGAGACCCGGTACTTC.